Presented here are 20 T cell receptor beta chains from one specimen sequenced in a study of blood T cells in healthy people across ages. A J-beta primer mix and a sample-barcoded 5' primer were used in a second PCR of about 7 to 12 cycles. TCRdb independently ran MiXCR on the 5' RACE reads; one entry per CDR3 protein. The sample yields some 1.8 million distinct CDR3 sequences, roughly two fifths seen once. What was sequenced was blood. The origin of the receptors is a human donor in good health.

The chain has TRBV6-2 or TRBV6-3 and TRBJ2-6, with D perhaps matching TRBD1 (5 bases). The CDR3 loop spans 16 amino acids. Germline lookup yields CDR1 MNHEY and CDR2 SVGEGT. The germline V and J ends were trimmed by 2 bases and 2 bases, with 10 bases remaining between them. DNA for the CDR3: TGTGCCAGCAGTTACCCTAGGGGAACTGGGGCCAACGTCCTGACTTTC. The encoded protein is CASSYPRGTGANVLTF.

This chain uses TRBV20-1 with TRBJ2-7; TRBD1 matches at 8 bases. The V and J ends lost 3 bases and 6 bases, in that order; junction bases with no gene match: 7. CDR1 DFQATT and CDR2 SNEGSKA come from the germline V gene (reference sequence). The CDR3 totals 13 residues. The CDR3 coding sequence is TGCAGTGCTAGCGGACAGGGAATCCCCGAGCAGTACTTC. Amino acids: CSASGQGIPEQYF.

This chain uses TRBV4-2 with TRBJ1-1; D might be TRBD1 (5 bases). CDR1 and CDR2 (germline): LGHNA, YNFKEQ. V was pared by 0 bases and J by 8 bases, with 16 bases between. CDR3 length: 15 amino acids. The CDR3 coding sequence is TGTGCCAGCAGCCAAGATTGGGGGACTCTGGTCGAAGCTTTCTTT. It yields the protein CASSQDWGTLVEAFF.

This sequence joins TRBV12-3 or TRBV12-4 and TRBJ1-2; D might be TRBD1 (6 bases). V was clipped by 7 bases and J by 3 bases, with 12 bases between them. This CDR3 region has 13 residues. CDR3 amino acids: CASTQGQDYGYTF. CDR3 sequence (DNA): TGTGCCAGCACCCAGGGGCAGGACTATGGCTACACCTTC.

This chain uses TRBV29-1 with TRBJ2-3; D not certain. CDR1 and CDR2 (germline): SQVTM, ANQGSEA. This CDR3 region has 15 residues. Trimming shortened V by 4 bases and J by 1 base, and 15 bases separated the two germline ends. DNA for the CDR3: TGCAGCGTTGTTTTCCAGCCTTGGGGCACAGATACGCAGTATTTT. Amino acid sequence: CSVVFQPWGTDTQYF.

This sequence joins TRBV4-3 and TRBJ2-2; D might be TRBD2 (5 bases). The V gene lost 0 bases and the J gene lost 4 bases, with 12 bases spanning the gap. Germline assignment: CDR1 LGHNA and CDR2 YSLEER. The CDR3 is 16 residues long. CDR3 nucleotide sequence: TGCGCCAGCAGCCAAGAAGAGTGGAGGTCCACCGGGGAGCTGTTTTTT. This encodes CASSQEEWRSTGELFF.

The chain recombines TRBV6-2 or TRBV6-3 with TRBJ2-6, with D perhaps TRBD2 (5 bases). V lost 4 bases to trimming and J lost 2 bases, with 12 bases between them. CDR1 MNHEY and CDR2 SVGEGT come from the germline V gene. CDR3 length: 16 residues. The CDR3 DNA is TGTGCCAGCAGTTCTGGACTGAAAACTGGGGCCAACGTCCTGACTTTC. This encodes CASSSGLKTGANVLTF.

V is TRBV7-9 and J is TRBJ2-3; possible D gene TRBD1, 5 bases. The CDR3 runs 15 residues. Germline CDR1 reads SEHNR; CDR2 reads FQNEAQ (reference sequence). V was pared by 1 base and J by 6 bases, with 14 bases between. CDR3 in amino acids: CASSLVGARWDTQYF. CDR3 in DNA: TGTGCCAGCAGCTTAGTAGGGGCCCGTTGGGATACGCAGTATTTT.

The chain couples TRBV20-1 to TRBJ2-4; 7 positions agree with TRBD1. The J call could be wrong; TRBJ2-7 is a better fit for the DNA end. CDR3 size: 12 residues. CDR1 is DFQATT and CDR2 is SNEGSKA in the germline V gene (reference sequence). CDR3 residues: CSADGDRVEQYF. DNA for the CDR3: TGCAGTGCGGACGGAGACAGGGTCGAGCAGTACTTC.

V gene TRBV7-2 combines with J gene TRBJ2-3, with D hard to call. Germline loops: CDR1 SGHTA, CDR2 FQGNSA. Between the trimmed V and J ends, which lost 5 bases and 2 bases, there was a span of 14 bases. The CDR3 has 15 residues. CDR3 loop: CASSPRLWATDTQYF. DNA for the CDR3: TGTGCCAGCAGCCCCCGGTTGTGGGCCACAGATACGCAGTATTTT.

This clonotype has just a few counts. This sequence joins TRBV7-9 and TRBJ2-4, with unresolved D. Trimming cost V 5 bases and J 4 bases, with 21 bases left between them. Germline-derived CDR1 and CDR2 are SEHNR and FQNEAQ (reference sequence). CDR3 length: 17 amino acids. The CDR3 spells CASSPGDIPGLKNIQYF. CDR3 bases: TGTGCCAGCAGCCCTGGTGACATACCCGGCTTAAAAAACATTCAGTACTTC.

A note on this clonotype: A junction end diverges from the germline sequence, so it may reflect a read error. The chain recombines TRBV9 with TRBJ2-3; maybe TRBD1 (5 bases). The germline V gene has CDR1 SGDLS and CDR2 YYNGEE. The CDR3 runs 16 residues. The CDR3 protein is CASSVDPVPDTDTRYF. Here the CDR3 DNA reads TGTGCCAGCAGCGTAGACCCCGTACCGGACACAGATACGCGGTATTTT.

The chain joins TRBV20-1 to TRBJ1-4; D is undetermined. V lost 2 bases to trimming and J lost 6 bases, with 13 bases between them. Germline-derived CDR1 and CDR2 are DFQATT and SNEGSKA (reference sequence). The CDR3 is 14 residues long. The CDR3 sequence is CSARRRRFDEKLFF. The CDR3 nucleotides read TGCAGTGCTAGACGCAGGAGATTCGATGAAAAACTGTTTTTT.

This chain links TRBV7-2 with TRBJ1-1; 9 bases match TRBD1. Germline values: CDR1 SGHTA, CDR2 FQGNSA. This CDR3 is built from 11 residues. V was pared by 10 bases and J by 9 bases, with 6 bases of the junction left unmatched. CDR3: CANRQGEKAFF. For the CDR3, the DNA is TGTGCCAACCGACAGGGGGAAAAAGCTTTCTTT.

This clonotype was seen a handful of times. CDR3 residues: CASSLAVRAGGYTF. The CDR3 bases are TGTGCCAGCAGCTTAGCTGTGAGGGCAGGTGGCTACACCTTC. The V call is TRBV7-8, the J call TRBJ1-2; D ambiguous. Germline V CDR1 and CDR2: SGHVS, FQNEAQ. The V end lost 0 bases, the J end lost 7 bases, and 12 bases lay between the germline ends. This CDR3 is 14 amino acids long. The complete variable domain, with remaining parts taken from reference TRBV7-8 and TRBJ1-2, reads GAGVSQSPRYKVAKRGQDVALRCDPISGHVSLFWYQQALGQGPEFLTYFQNEAQLDKSGLPSDRFFAERPEGSVSTLKIQRTQQEDSAVYLCASSLAVRAGGYTFGSGTRLTVV.

This clonotype was observed a few times. The chain employs TRBV7-2 and TRBJ2-1, with D uncertain. The length of the CDR3 is 15 residues. Germline V CDR1 and CDR2: SGHTA, FQGNSA. Trimming left V 2 bases short and J 5 bases short, with 13 bases between. The CDR3 sequence is CASSLWHNVDNEQFF. CDR3 nucleotide sequence: TGTGCCAGCAGCTTATGGCATAACGTCGACAATGAGCAGTTCTTC.

The genes are TRBV2 and TRBJ2-2, with D perhaps matching TRBD1 (6 bases). The CDR3 loop spans 14 amino acids. CDR1 SNHLY and CDR2 FYNNEI come from the germline V gene. Deletions cut 7 bases from V and 7 bases from J, with 16 bases between. In DNA form, the CDR3 reads TGTGCCAGCAACAGGGACATCAGCATCGGGGAGCTGTTTTTT. It yields the protein CASNRDISIGELFF.

The V and J genes are TRBV28 and TRBJ1-5, with TRBD1 as a possible D gene (5 bases). V dropped 6 bases and J dropped 4 bases, with 19 bases sitting between them. The CDR3 is made up of 16 amino acids. Per the germline V gene, CDR1 is MDHEN and CDR2 is SYDVKM. This CDR3 is CASSFERDRRNQPQHF. CDR3 coding DNA: TGTGCCAGCAGCTTCGAACGGGACCGCAGAAATCAGCCCCAGCATTTT.

This chain joins TRBV20-1 and TRBJ1-2; D is unresolved. The germline gives CDR1 DFQATT, CDR2 SNEGSKA (reference sequence). The CDR3 consists of 13 residues. Trimming took off 3 bases at V and 4 bases at J, with 12 bases between the two ends. CDR3 sequence reads: CSARDRFTYGYTF. The DNA for the CDR3 is TGCAGTGCTAGGGACCGTTTCACCTATGGCTACACCTTC.

This clonotype was detected only a few times. This chain uses TRBV28 with TRBJ1-5, with a tentative D call TRBD1 (5 bases). Germline lookup yields CDR1 MDHEN and CDR2 SYDVKM. The CDR3 contains 13 residues. V was pared by 6 bases and J by 5 bases, with 11 bases between. In DNA form, the CDR3 reads TGTGCCAGCAGAGAGGAAGGGGATCAGCCCCAGCATTTT. Protein: CASREEGDQPQHF.